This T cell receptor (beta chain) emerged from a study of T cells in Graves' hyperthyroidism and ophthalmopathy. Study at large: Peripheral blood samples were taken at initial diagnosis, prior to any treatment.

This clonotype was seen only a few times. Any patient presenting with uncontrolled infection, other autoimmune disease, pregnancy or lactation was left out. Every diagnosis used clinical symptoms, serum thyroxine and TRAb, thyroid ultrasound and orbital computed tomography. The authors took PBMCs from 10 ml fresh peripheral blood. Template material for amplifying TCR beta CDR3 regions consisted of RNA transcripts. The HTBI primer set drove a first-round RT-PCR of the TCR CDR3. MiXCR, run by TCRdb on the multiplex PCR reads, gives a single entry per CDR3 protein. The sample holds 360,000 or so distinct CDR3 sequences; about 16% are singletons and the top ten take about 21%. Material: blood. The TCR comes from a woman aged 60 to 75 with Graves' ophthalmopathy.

The CDR3 DNA sequence: TGTGCCAGCAGTTTAAGTTTCCAGGGCAATGAGCAGTTCTTC. Amino acid sequence: CASSLSFQGNEQFF. The rearrangement joins TRBV28 to TRBJ2-1; TRBD1 is a possible D gene (5 bases). V lost 2 bases and J lost 6, with 11 bases in between. In germline, CDR1 is MDHEN, CDR2 SYDVKM. The CDR3 has 14 residues.